The 3 T cell receptor beta chains reported below all come from one sample, sequenced in a study of blood T cell repertoires in COVID-19. Generated by immunoSEQ multiplex PCR, the TCRdb table keeps only in-frame clones and is missing some. Among 270,000 or so clones listed, roughly nine tenths were seen once. The sequencing sample was made of peripheral blood. The receptor set was obtained from a woman aged 40 to 50 who had recovered from COVID-19.

In this sample, this clone turned up a few times. J is TRBJ2-1 and V is TRBV11-2; no clear D. V gave up 3 bases and J gave up 7 bases, with 4 bases separating them. CDR1 and CDR2 (germline): SGHAT, FQNNGV. This CDR3 contains 11 residues. CDR3 amino acids: CASSFQNEQFF. The CDR3 DNA sequence: TGTGCCAGCAGCTTTCAGAATGAGCAGTTCTTC.

V gene TRBV11-2 combines with J gene TRBJ2-3; D might be TRBD2 (6 bases). V was cut by 5 bases and J by 5 bases, with 20 bases left in between. CDR1 SGHAT and CDR2 FQNNGV come from the germline V gene. The CDR3 spans 16 residues. The CDR3 nucleotides are TGTGCCAGCAGCCCCCTCGGGCTAAAGGGAGGAGATACGCAGTATTTT. It specifies CASSPLGLKGGDTQYF.

V usage is TRBV6-5 and J usage is TRBJ2-3; possibly TRBD2 for D (5 bases). The CDR3 runs 13 residues. Trimming removed 7 bases at V and 5 bases at J, with 13 bases between. Per the germline V gene, CDR1 is MNHEY and CDR2 is SVGAGI. CDR3 amino acids: CASISRRGDTQYF. In DNA, the CDR3 is TGTGCCAGCATCTCCCGTCGGGGAGATACGCAGTATTTT.